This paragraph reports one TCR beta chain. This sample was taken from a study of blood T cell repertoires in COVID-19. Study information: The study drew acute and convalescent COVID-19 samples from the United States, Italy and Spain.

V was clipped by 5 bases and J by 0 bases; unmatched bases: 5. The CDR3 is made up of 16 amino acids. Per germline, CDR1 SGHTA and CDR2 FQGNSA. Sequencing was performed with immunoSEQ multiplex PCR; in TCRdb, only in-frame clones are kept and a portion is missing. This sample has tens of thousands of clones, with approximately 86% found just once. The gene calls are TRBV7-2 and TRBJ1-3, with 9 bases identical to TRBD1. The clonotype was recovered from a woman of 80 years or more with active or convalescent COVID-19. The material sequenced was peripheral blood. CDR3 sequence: CASSLMGQGSGNTIYF. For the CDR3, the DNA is TGTGCCAGCAGCCTAATGGGACAGGGCTCTGGAAACACCATATATTTT.